This T cell receptor beta chain was recovered during a study of T cells in Graves' hyperthyroidism and ophthalmopathy. This clonotype has ten or more counts. Antigen unknown. RNA transcripts yielded amplified TCR beta CDR3 regions. Researchers ran a first-round RT-PCR on the TCR CDR3 using the HTBI primer set. MiXCR, applied by TCRdb to the multiplex PCR reads, yields one record per CDR3 protein. The sample holds hundreds of thousands of distinct CDR3 sequences, approximately 25% seen once. Regarding the study as a whole: Classification by a 13 V-J model distinguished ophthalmopathy from stable hyperthyroidism.

Together with thyroid ultrasound, orbital computed tomography, serum thyroxine and TRAb, clinical symptoms were used for diagnoses. Approximately 10 ml of fresh peripheral blood supplied the PBMCs. The sample consisted of blood. The receptor's source is a young woman with Graves' ophthalmopathy.

The CDR3 DNA sequence: TGTGCCAGCAGTTTAAGAACCACGAACACCGGGGAGCTGTTTTTT. The encoded protein is CASSLRTTNTGELFF. This chain joins TRBV28 and TRBJ2-2; D is undetermined. CDR1 and CDR2 from the germline V gene are MDHEN and SYDVKM. The CDR3 totals 15 residues. The germline V and J ends were trimmed by 2 bases and 0 bases, with 7 bases remaining between them.